The rows below give T cell receptor beta chains drawn from one sample of a study of cytomegalovirus exposure and HLA in healthy donors. The repertoire was sequenced with immunoSEQ multiplex PCR; TCRdb's copy has only in-frame clones and lacks some. The data contain about 110,000 clones, 85% to 90% of them singletons. Sequencing input: PBMCs. These receptor sequences come from a woman younger than 35 in good health and CMV-seronegative. The CDR3 runs from the conserved cysteine through the conserved F or W. A D gene is named only where the DNA matches it firmly. Clone size is not always given. Where it is, it says once, few, many or a class for expanded clones.

clone_size,j_call,v_call,d_call,cdr3_nt,cdr3_aa
-,TRBJ1-1,TRBV15,TRBD1,TGTGCCACCAGCAGAGACTTCAGGCAGGGGGCCGGGACTGAAGCTTTCTTT,CATSRDFRQGAGTEAFF
-,TRBJ2-3,TRBV28,-,TGTGCCAGCAGCCCTACAGCCACAGATACGCAGTATTTT,CASSPTATDTQYF
-,TRBJ1-4,TRBV7-3,TRBD1,TGTGCCAGCAGCTTGAGAGGGTGGACAGGGTATGTAACTAATGAAAAACTGTTTTTT,CASSLRGWTGYVTNEKLFF
-,TRBJ1-3,TRBV5-6,TRBD1,TGTGCCAGCAGCTTGATCGGGACAGGGGTGGGAAACACCATATATTTT,CASSLIGTGVGNTIYF
-,TRBJ2-1,TRBV6-1,-,TGTGCCACCCACCCCCGTAGATTTGAGCAGTTCTTC,CATHPRRFEQFF
-,TRBJ1-1,TRBV5-4,-,TGTGCCAGCAGCTTAGACAGGCCCAACACTGAAGCTTTCTTT,CASSLDRPNTEAFF
-,TRBJ2-5,TRBV5-1,-,TGCGCCAGCAGCTGGACACACCAAGAGACCCAGTACTTC,CASSWTHQETQYF
few,TRBJ1-1,TRBV4-3,-,TGCGCCAGCAGCCAAGTAGCTTGGGGCGAAGCTTTCTTT,CASSQVAWGEAFF
-,TRBJ1-6,TRBV6-5,TRBD1,TGTGCCAGCGGGGCCCTGGACAGGAAAAATTCACCCCTCCACTTT,CASGALDRKNSPLHF
-,TRBJ2-7,TRBV28,-,TGTGCCAGCAGTACAGGGATCTACGAGCAGTACTTC,CASSTGIYEQYF
-,TRBJ2-3,TRBV7-2,-,TGTGCCAGCAGCTTGTACTCCACAGATACGCAGTATTTT,CASSLYSTDTQYF
-,TRBJ1-2,TRBV9,-,TGTGCCAGCAGCGTAGGACACATGGGAGGGGGTGGCTACACCTTC,CASSVGHMGGGGYTF
-,TRBJ1-6,TRBV19,-,TGTGCCAGTTCGAGGGATATCGTCTATAATTCACCCCTCCACTTT,CASSRDIVYNSPLHF
-,TRBJ1-1,TRBV28,-,TGTGCCAGCAGTCCCCTCGGTGAGACCCCCCGAGGGACTGAAGCTTTCTTT,CASSPLGETPRGTEAFF
-,TRBJ2-7,TRBV27,TRBD2,TGTGCCAGCAGACCTATAGCGGGAGGGCCGCGGGAGCAGTACTTC,CASRPIAGGPREQYF
-,TRBJ2-1,TRBV14,-,TGTGCCAGCAGCTTAATACTTAAAACCTACAATGAGCAGTTCTTC,CASSLILKTYNEQFF
-,TRBJ2-1,TRBV28,TRBD2,TGTGCCAGCAGTTTATTATTAGCGGGTCGGGATGAGCAGTTCTTC,CASSLLLAGRDEQFF
-,TRBJ2-1,TRBV2,-,TGTGCCAGCAGTGAAGCGCGAGGTAGCTCCTACAATGAGCAGTTCTTC,CASSEARGSSYNEQFF
-,TRBJ1-1,TRBV27,-,TGTGCCAGCAGTTCCACTGCGAGCATGAACACTGAAGCTTTCTTT,CASSSTASMNTEAFF
-,TRBJ1-2,TRBV6-5,TRBD1,TGTGCCAGCAGCCTCACAGGGGTTGGTGGCTACACCTTC,CASSLTGVGGYTF
-,TRBJ1-1,TRBV25-1,TRBD1,TGTGCCAGCAGTGGGGACAGATTGAACACTGAAGCTTTCTTT,CASSGDRLNTEAFF
once,TRBJ2-7,TRBV5-1,TRBD1,TGCGCCAGCAGCCCAGGGACAGGCGGCTCCTACGAGCAGTACTTC,CASSPGTGGSYEQYF
-,TRBJ2-3,TRBV27,-,TGTGCCAGCAGTCCTTTGTCGGGGGATACGCAGTATTTT,CASSPLSGDTQYF
once,TRBJ2-7,TRBV5-6,-,TGTGCCAGCGCAGGGGTAGGCTCCTACGAGCAGTACTTC,CASAGVGSYEQYF
once,TRBJ2-7,TRBV28,-,TGTGCCAGCAGCCCCGGGGACTCCTACGAGCAGTACTTC,CASSPGDSYEQYF
-,TRBJ2-5,TRBV27,-,TGTGCCAGCAGTTCCCCCAGACTGGCGGGGCGACAAGAGACCCAGTACTTC,CASSSPRLAGRQETQYF
-,TRBJ2-7,TRBV5-6,TRBD2,TGTGCCAGCAGCTTGGCCGGCGGGAGCTACGAGCAGTACTTC,CASSLAGGSYEQYF
-,TRBJ2-3,TRBV15,-,TGTGCCACCGGAGCCAGCGCAGATACGCAGTATTTT,CATGASADTQYF
-,TRBJ2-2,TRBV28,-,TGTGCCAGCAGTGGAGGCGGAACACTCGCGAACACCGGGGAGCTGTTTTTT,CASSGGGTLANTGELFF
-,TRBJ2-2,TRBV7-2,TRBD1,TGTGCCAGCAGGACAGGGTTCACCGGGGAGCTGTTTTTT,CASRTGFTGELFF
-,TRBJ2-3,TRBV27,TRBD1,TGTGCCAGCAGTTACACCCAGGGGGCTGCAAATACGCAGTATTTT,CASSYTQGAANTQYF
-,TRBJ2-1,TRBV28,TRBD2,TGTGCCAGCAGTTTATCCAGCGGGAGCTCCCCCAATGAGCAGTTCTTC,CASSLSSGSSPNEQFF
-,TRBJ2-1,TRBV4-1,TRBD1,TGCGCCAGCAGCCAAAGGACAGGGTTGAGTGAGCAGTTCTTC,CASSQRTGLSEQFF
-,TRBJ1-5,TRBV4-3,TRBD1,TGCGCCAGCAGCCTGGGACAGTCACAGCCCCAGCATTTT,CASSLGQSQPQHF
-,TRBJ2-2,TRBV7-6,TRBD2,TGTGCCAGCAGCCTCCTTTTGCGTCTAGCGGGGGGTAACACCGGGGAGCTGTTTTTT,CASSLLLRLAGGNTGELFF
-,TRBJ2-7,TRBV5-1,TRBD1,TGCGCCAGTAGCGTCACAGGGGGGAGCTACGAGCAGTACTTC,CASSVTGGSYEQYF
-,TRBJ2-7,TRBV30,-,TGTGCCTGGCGCGGACTAACCTACGAGCAGTACTTC,CAWRGLTYEQYF
-,TRBJ2-5,TRBV6-5,TRBD2,TGTGCCAGCAGCAAGAGCGGGGGGTCCCAAGAGACCCAGTACTTC,CASSKSGGSQETQYF
-,TRBJ2-7,TRBV7-2,-,TGTGCCAGCAGCAGTTATCAGCGCTCCTACGAGCAGTACTTC,CASSSYQRSYEQYF
-,TRBJ2-3,TRBV2,TRBD2,TGTGCCAGCAGTGACGGTTACGCGGTAGCGGGAGCAGATACGCAGTATTTT,CASSDGYAVAGADTQYF
-,TRBJ2-1,TRBV5-8,-,TGTGCCAGCAGCTTGGGGGAGGATCCAAGCTCCTACAATGAGCAGTTCTTC,CASSLGEDPSSYNEQFF
-,TRBJ1-5,TRBV7-2,TRBD1,TGTGCCAGCAGCAGTACAGGGGGCAATCAGCCCCAGCATTTT,CASSSTGGNQPQHF
-,TRBJ1-5,TRBV9,-,TGTGCCAGCAGCGGACTAAATCAGCCCCAGCATTTT,CASSGLNQPQHF
-,TRBJ2-1,TRBV30,TRBD1,TGTGCCTGGAAGTTGGGACAGGGGGTGCGGGAGCAGTTCTTC,CAWKLGQGVREQFF
-,TRBJ2-3,TRBV27,-,TGTGCCAGCAGTGAAACTAGCACAAATACGCAGTATTTT,CASSETSTNTQYF
-,TRBJ1-2,TRBV28,TRBD1,TGTGCCAGCAGAAACACGAAGACAGGGAACTATGGCTACACCTTC,CASRNTKTGNYGYTF
-,TRBJ2-3,TRBV2,-,TGTGCCAGCAACATATACCGGGACACAGATACGCAGTATTTT,CASNIYRDTDTQYF
once,TRBJ1-3,TRBV9,-,TGTGCCAGCAGCGTAGTAGCCGGGGGTTCGTCTGGAAACACCATATATTTT,CASSVVAGGSSGNTIYF
once,TRBJ2-3,TRBV6-5,-,TGTGCCAGCACCGAGGGATCCGTAGAAGATACGCAGTATTTT,CASTEGSVEDTQYF
-,TRBJ2-2,TRBV5-1,TRBD2,TGCGCCAGCACCCTAGCGGGGGGGCCCCTGAACACCGGGGAGCTGTTTTTT,CASTLAGGPLNTGELFF
-,TRBJ1-2,TRBV6-5,-,TGTGCCAGCAGTTACGGTGGCACCTATGGCTACACCTTC,CASSYGGTYGYTF
-,TRBJ2-2,TRBV28,TRBD1,TGTGCCAGCAGGGACAGGGGGCGAGCGGGTGCCACCGGGGAGCTGTTTTTT,CASRDRGRAGATGELFF
-,TRBJ2-7,TRBV11-2,TRBD2,TGTGCCAGCAGCTCCTTGGGGCTCCTAGCGGGGGAAAAACTCTACGAGCAGTACTTC,CASSSLGLLAGEKLYEQYF
-,TRBJ2-7,TRBV7-9,-,TGTGCCAGCGCTAACTCTGGACTGTCCTACGAGCAGTACTTC,CASANSGLSYEQYF
-,TRBJ2-7,TRBV7-2,TRBD1,TGTGCCAGCAGCTCTGCCCAAGGACAGGTGACCTACGAGCAGTACTTC,CASSSAQGQVTYEQYF
once,TRBJ1-5,TRBV27,-,TGTGCCAGCAGTTCTCTCGGGCCGGGCGAGGGGCCCCAGCATTTT,CASSSLGPGEGPQHF
-,TRBJ2-5,TRBV7-2,-,TGTGCCAGCAGCTGGGACACCCAAGAGACCCAGTACTTC,CASSWDTQETQYF
-,TRBJ1-2,TRBV19,TRBD1,TGTGCCAGTAGTATGACTTTCGACAGGGGGCAGTATTATGGCTACACCTTC,CASSMTFDRGQYYGYTF
-,TRBJ1-4,TRBV30,TRBD1,TGTGCCTGGAGTCTTCGACAGGGGAGCGAAAAACTGTTTTTT,CAWSLRQGSEKLFF
-,TRBJ2-3,TRBV25-1,TRBD2,TGTGCCAGCGACTCCGGGACTAGCGGAGGTGGGGATACGCAGTATTTT,CASDSGTSGGGDTQYF